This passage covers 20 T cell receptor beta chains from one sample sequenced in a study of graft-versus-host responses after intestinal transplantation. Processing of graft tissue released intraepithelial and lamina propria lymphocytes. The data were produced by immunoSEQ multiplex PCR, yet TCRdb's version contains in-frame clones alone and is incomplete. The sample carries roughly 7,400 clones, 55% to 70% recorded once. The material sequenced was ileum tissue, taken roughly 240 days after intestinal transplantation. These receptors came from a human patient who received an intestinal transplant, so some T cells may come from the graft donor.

The CDR3 here is CAWSSGSQGSQPQHF. The CDR3 DNA follows: TGTGCCTGGAGTTCAGGGTCACAGGGGAGTCAGCCCCAGCATTTT. The rearrangement links TRBV30 to TRBJ1-5, with 7 nucleotides matching TRBD1. V lost 2 bases, J lost 6 bases, and 10 bases stayed unmatched. The CDR3 has 15 amino acids. The germline V gene encodes CDR1 GTSNPN and CDR2 SVGIG (reference sequence).

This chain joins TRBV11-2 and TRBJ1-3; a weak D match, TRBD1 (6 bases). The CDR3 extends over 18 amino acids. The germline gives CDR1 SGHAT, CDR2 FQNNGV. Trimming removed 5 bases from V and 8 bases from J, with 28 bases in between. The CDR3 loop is CASSQVFPHRDNEDTIYF. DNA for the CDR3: TGTGCCAGCAGCCAAGTCTTCCCCCATAGGGACAATGAGGACACCATATATTTT. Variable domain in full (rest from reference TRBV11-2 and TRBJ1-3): EAGVAQSPRYKIIEKRQSVAFWCNPISGHATLYWYQQILGQGPKLLIQFQNNGVVDDSQLPKDRFSAERLKGVDSTLKIQPAKLEDSAVYLCASSQVFPHRDNEDTIYFGEGSWLTVV.

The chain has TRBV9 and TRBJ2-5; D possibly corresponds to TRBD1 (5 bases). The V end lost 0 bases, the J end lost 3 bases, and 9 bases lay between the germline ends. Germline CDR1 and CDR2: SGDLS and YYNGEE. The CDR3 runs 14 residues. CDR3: CASSVGSGKETQYF. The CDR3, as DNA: TGTGCCAGCAGCGTAGGGTCAGGGAAAGAGACCCAGTACTTC.

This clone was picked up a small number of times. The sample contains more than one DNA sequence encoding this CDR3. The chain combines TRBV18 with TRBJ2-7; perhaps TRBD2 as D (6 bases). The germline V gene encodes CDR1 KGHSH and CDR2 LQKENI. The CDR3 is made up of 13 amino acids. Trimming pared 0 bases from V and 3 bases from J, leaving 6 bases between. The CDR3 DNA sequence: TGTGCCAGCTCACCACCTAGCGGCTACGAGCAGTACGTC. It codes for CASSPPSGYEQYV.

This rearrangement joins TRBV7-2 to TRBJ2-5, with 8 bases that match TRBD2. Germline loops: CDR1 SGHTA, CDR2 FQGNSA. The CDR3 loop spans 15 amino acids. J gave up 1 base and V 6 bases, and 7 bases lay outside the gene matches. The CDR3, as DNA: TGTGCCAGCAGTCGTGGCGGGGGGCCCCAAGAGACCCAGTACTTC. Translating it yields CASSRGGGPQETQYF.

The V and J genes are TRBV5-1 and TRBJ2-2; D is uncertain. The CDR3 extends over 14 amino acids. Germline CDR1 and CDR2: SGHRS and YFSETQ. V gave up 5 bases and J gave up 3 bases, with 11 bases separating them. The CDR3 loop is CASRVGSDTGELFF. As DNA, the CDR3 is TGCGCCAGCAGGGTAGGGTCGGACACCGGGGAGCTGTTTTTT. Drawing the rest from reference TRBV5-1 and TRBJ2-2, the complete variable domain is KAGVTQTPRYLIKTRGQQVTLSCSPISGHRSVSWYQQTPGQGLQFLFEYFSETQRNKGNFPGRFSGRQFSNSRSEMNVSTLELGDSALYLCASRVGSDTGELFFGEGSRLTVL.

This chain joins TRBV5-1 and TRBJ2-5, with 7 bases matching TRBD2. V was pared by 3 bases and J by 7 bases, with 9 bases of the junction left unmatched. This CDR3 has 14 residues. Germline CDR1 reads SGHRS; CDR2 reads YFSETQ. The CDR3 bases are TGCGCCAGCAGCTCAGAACTAGCTAGCGGGACCCAGTACTTC. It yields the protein CASSSELASGTQYF.

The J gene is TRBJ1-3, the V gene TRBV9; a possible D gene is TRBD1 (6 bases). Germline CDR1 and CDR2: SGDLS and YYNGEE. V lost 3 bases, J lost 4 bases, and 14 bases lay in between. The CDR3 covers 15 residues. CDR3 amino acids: CASSAQPTGGNTIYF. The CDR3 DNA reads TGTGCCAGCAGCGCCCAACCGACAGGCGGAAACACCATATATTTT.

The CDR3 region has the DNA TGTGCCAGCAGTTTATTGGGACAGAACACCGGGGAGCTGTTTTTT. Amino acid sequence: CASSLLGQNTGELFF. This chain links TRBV28 with TRBJ2-2, with D tentatively TRBD1 (6 bases). Germline loops: CDR1 MDHEN, CDR2 SYDVKM. The germline V and J ends were trimmed by 1 base and 1 base, with 7 bases remaining between them. The CDR3 runs to 15 residues.

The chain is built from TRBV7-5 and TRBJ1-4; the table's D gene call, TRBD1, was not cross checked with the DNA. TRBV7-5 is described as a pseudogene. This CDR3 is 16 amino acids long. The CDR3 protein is CARSQVRRGSDEKLFF. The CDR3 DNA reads TGTGCCAGAAGCCAAGTCCGCAGGGGGAGTGATGAAAAACTGTTTTTT.

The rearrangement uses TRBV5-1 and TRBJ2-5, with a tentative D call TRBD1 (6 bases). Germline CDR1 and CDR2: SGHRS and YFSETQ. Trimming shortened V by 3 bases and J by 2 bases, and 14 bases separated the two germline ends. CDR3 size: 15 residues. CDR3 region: CASSYLRDTQETQYF. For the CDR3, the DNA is TGCGCCAGCAGCTACCTCCGGGACACGCAAGAGACCCAGTACTTC.

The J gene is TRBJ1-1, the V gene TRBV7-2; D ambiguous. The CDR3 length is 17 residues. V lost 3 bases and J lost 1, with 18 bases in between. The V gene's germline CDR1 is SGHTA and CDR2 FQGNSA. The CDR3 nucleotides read TGTGCCAGCAGCTTTGGGGTCGTAGGGATGAGGAACACTGAAGCTTTCTTT. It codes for CASSFGVVGMRNTEAFF.

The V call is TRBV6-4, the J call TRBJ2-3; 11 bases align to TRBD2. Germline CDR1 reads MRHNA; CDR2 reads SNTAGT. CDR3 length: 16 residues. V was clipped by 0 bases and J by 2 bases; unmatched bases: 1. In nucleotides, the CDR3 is TGTGCCAGCAGTGACTCTAGCGGGAGGGCCACAGATACGCAGTATTTT. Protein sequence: CASSDSSGRATDTQYF.

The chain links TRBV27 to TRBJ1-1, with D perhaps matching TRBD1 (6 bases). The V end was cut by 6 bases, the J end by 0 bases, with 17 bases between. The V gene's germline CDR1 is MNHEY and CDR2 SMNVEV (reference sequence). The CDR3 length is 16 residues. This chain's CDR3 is CASSFRSTGLNTEAFF. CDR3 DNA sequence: TGTGCCAGCAGCTTCCGCTCGACAGGATTGAACACTGAAGCTTTCTTT.

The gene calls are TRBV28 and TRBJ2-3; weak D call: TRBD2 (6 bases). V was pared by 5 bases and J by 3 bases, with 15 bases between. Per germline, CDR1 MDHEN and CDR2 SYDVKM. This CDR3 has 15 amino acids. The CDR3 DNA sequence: TGTGCCAGCAGTGGAGGGGTAGTAGAGACAGATACGCAGTATTTT. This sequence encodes CASSGGVVETDTQYF.

The CDR3 protein is CASSLSPQHSYEQYV. Here the CDR3 DNA reads TGTGCCAGCAGCTTATCGCCTCAGCATTCCTACGAGCAGTACGTC. This rearrangement joins TRBV11-2 to TRBJ2-7; D gene uncertain. Germline V gives CDR1 SGHAT, CDR2 FQNNGV. This CDR3 has 15 amino acids. V lost 2 bases, J lost 1 base, and 12 bases lay in between.

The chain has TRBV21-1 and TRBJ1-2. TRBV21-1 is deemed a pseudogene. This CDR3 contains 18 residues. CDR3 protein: CASSKSVRPGPSNYGYTF. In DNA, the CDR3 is TGTGCCAGCAGCAAATCGGTCCGACCGGGGCCTTCTAACTATGGCTACACCTTC.

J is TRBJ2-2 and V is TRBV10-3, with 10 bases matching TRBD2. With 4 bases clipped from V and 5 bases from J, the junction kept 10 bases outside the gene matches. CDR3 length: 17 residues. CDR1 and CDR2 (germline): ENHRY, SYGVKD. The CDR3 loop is CAISGGSGGPGTGELFF. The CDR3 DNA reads TGTGCCATCAGTGGTGGTAGCGGGGGGCCCGGGACCGGGGAGCTGTTTTTT.

The CDR3 here is CASSVHLASEQYF. DNA for the CDR3: TGTGCCAGCAGCGTCCACCTCGCGAGTGAGCAGTACTTC. The chain is built from TRBV9 and TRBJ2-7; D remains unclear. This CDR3 contains 13 residues. The V gene lost 2 bases and the J gene lost 7 bases, with 13 bases spanning the gap. The V gene's germline CDR1 is SGDLS and CDR2 YYNGEE.

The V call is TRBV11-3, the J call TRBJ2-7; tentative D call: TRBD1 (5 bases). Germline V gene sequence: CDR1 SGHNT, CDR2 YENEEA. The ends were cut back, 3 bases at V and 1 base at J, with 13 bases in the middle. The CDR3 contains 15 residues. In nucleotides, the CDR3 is TGTGCCAGCAGCTTCGCTAGGGGCCCGTCCTACGAGCAGTACGTC. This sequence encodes CASSFARGPSYEQYV.